This TCR beta chain derives from a study of glioma-infiltrating T cells after dendritic cell vaccination (dated by TCRdb to 2016 to 2017). In terms of the full investigation: The cohort comprised around 15 glioblastoma patients from Phase I and II dendritic cell vaccination trials, 9 newly diagnosed and 6 with recurrent disease. Each patient was given three intradermal dendritic cell vaccine injections, spaced two weeks apart, in the arm below the axilla. Autologous tumor lysate-pulsed dendritic cell vaccination was administered to the patients between about 2003 and 2012. Survival after dendritic cell vaccination was correlated with TCR sequencing metrics, such as TIL content and the overlap between tumor and blood repertoires. To make the vaccine, monocyte-derived dendritic cells were cultured for about seven days with IL-4 and GM-CSF and then pulsed overnight with autologous tumor lysate. Tumor-infiltrating lymphocyte content was quantified and tumor and blood repertoires were compared in dendritic cell-vaccinated glioblastoma patients by deep sequencing of TCR beta CDR3 regions. Results and caveats for the whole study, not just this receptor: No direct relationship between TCR clonality and survival was found, suggesting a diverse polyclonal response may matter. The three-group TCR overlap response model was described as speculative and requiring prospective validation. After dendritic cell vaccination, a higher estimated pretreatment TIL content predicted longer time to progression and overall survival. The cohort was small and heterogeneous, only a few patients had full blood and tumor sets, and even fewer had initial-recurrent tumor pairs.

For this clone: The antigen it recognizes is unknown. The record has no base qualities; no much larger clone is one base away.

TCRB CDR3 regions were amplified from about 2 ug genomic DNA, or all available DNA if less, using the immunoSEQ assay. Multiplex PCR used 60 forward primers for TCR V beta segments and 13 reverse primers for J beta segments. To estimate reads per starting template, synthetic control templates were spiked into each sample at limiting dilution. The Illumina HiSeq System generated 87 bp sequencing reads. In the original analysis: To remove PCR and sequencing errors, closely related sequences were merged with a nearest neighbor algorithm. TCR overlap was defined as the percentage of unique tumor TCR beta sequences that were also found in the peripheral blood of the same patient. The table was pulled from immuneACCESS by TCRdb, which kept in-frame rearrangements only. Such tables lose some clones; where checked, under half of the loss comes from unresolved V genes, and the rest has no known cause. V and J calls and clone size are as listed in that table; D and trimming were resolved from the DNA. The sample table contains under 130,000 clones; only one count was recorded for more than 80% of them. The top ten clonotypes cover about 12% of the sample.

Patients were selected for having adequate residual fresh-frozen tumor tissue and more than two years of available survival data. An isocitrate dehydrogenase mutation was not carried by any of the glioblastoma patients, although molecular status was otherwise variable. PBMC were collected before vaccination, two weeks after the third vaccination, and at tumor progression if progression occurred. The Qiagen DNeasy Blood extraction Kit was used to extract genomic DNA. From the germline V gene, CDR1 is MGHRA and CDR2 is YSYEKL. Measured from the cysteine to the phenylalanine, the CDR3 is 20 residues long. Only the CDR3 portion is preserved as DNA: 60 bases, with reading frame beginning at the first base. At the junction V is shortened by 0 bases and J by 4 bases; bases outside the gene matches: 14.

Sequenced material: blood, taken before dendritic cell vaccination. The TCR comes from a human donor with glioblastoma. This receptor chain uses TRBV4-1 and TRBJ2-7, with 14 bases aligning to TRBD2. The DNA sequence is TGCGCCAGCAGCCAAGAACAGGGACTAGCGGGGGACGTACCCACGTACGAGCAGTACTTC. The encoded protein is CASSQEQGLAGDVPTYEQYF.